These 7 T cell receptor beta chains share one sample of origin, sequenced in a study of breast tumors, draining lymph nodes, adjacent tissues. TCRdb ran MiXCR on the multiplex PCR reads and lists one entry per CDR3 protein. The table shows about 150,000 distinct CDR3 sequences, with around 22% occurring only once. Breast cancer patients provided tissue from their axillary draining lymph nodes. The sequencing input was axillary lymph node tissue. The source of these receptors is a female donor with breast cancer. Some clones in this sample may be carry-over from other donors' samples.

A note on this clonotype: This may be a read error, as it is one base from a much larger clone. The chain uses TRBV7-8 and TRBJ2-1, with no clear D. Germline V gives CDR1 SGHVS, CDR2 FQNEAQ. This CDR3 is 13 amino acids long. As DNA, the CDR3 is TGTGCCAGCAGCCCCCATGGGCCCAATGAGCAGCTCTTC. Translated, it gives CASSPHGPNEQLF. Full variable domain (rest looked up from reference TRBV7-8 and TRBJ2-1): GAGVSQSPRYKVAKRGQDVALRCDPISGHVSLFWYQQALGQGPEFLTYFQNEAQLDKSGLPSDRFFAERPEGSVSTLKIQRTQQEDSAVYLCASSPHGPNEQLFGPGTRLTVL.

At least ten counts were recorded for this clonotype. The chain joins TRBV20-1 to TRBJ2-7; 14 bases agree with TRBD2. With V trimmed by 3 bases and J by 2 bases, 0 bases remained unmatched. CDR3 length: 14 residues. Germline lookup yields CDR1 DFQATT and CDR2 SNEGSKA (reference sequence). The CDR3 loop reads CSARTSGRAYEQYF. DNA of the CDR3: TGCAGTGCTAGGACTAGCGGGAGGGCCTACGAGCAGTACTTC.

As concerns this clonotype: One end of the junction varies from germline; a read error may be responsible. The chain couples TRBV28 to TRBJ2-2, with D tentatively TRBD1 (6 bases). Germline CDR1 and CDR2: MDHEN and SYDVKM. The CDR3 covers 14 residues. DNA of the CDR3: TGTGGCAGCAGTTTGGCAGGGGTCACCGGGGAGCTGTTTTTT. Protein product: CGSSLAGVTGELFF.

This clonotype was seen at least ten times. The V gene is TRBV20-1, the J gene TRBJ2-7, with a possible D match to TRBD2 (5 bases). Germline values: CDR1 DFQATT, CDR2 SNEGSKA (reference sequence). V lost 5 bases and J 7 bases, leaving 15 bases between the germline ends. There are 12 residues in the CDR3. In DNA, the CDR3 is TGCAGTGCTTCCCCGGGAAAGCAGGAGCAGTACTTC. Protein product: CSASPGKQEQYF.

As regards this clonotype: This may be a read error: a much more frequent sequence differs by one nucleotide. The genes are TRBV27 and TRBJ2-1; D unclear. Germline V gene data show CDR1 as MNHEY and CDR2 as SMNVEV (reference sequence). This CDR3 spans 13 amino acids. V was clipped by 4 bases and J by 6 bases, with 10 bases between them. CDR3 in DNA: TGTGCCAGCAGTTCAGTCGGCCTCAATGAGCAGTTCTTC. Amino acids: CASSSVGLNEQFF.

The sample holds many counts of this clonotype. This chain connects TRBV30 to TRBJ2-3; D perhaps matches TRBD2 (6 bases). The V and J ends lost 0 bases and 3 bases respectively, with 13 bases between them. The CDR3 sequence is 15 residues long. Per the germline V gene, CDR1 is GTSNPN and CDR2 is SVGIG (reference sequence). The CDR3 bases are TGTGCCTGGAGTGTACGAGGAGGGATAACAGATACGCAGTATTTT. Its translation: CAWSVRGGITDTQYF. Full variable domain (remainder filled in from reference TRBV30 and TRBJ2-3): SQTIHQWPATLVQPVGSPLSLECTVEGTSNPNLYWYRQAAGRGLQLLFYSVGIGQISSEVPQNLSASRPQDRQFILSSKKLLLSDSGFYLCAWSVRGGITDTQYFGPGTRLTVL.

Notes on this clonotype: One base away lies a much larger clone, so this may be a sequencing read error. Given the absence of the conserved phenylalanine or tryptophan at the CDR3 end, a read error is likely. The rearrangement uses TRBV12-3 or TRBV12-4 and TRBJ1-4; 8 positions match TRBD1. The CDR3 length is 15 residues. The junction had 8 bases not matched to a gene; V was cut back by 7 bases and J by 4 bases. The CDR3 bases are TGTGCCAGCAACTCCGGACAGGGTGATAATGAAAAACTGTTTATT. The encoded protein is CASNSGQGDNEKLFI.